This is a list of T cell receptor beta chains from one sample in a study of T cell repertoires in cytomegalovirus infection. For these receptors, no antigen is known. TCRdb re-called the reads with MiXCR, one entry per CDR3 protein. The data hold around 430,000 distinct CDR3 sequences, with 40% to 50% observed a single time. This sample comprised cultured PBMCs, obtained from culture after CMV antigen stimulation. Every receptor here comes from a human donor in good health (CMV status not recorded). Some clones in this sample may be carry-over from other donors' samples. The CDR3 runs from the conserved cysteine through the conserved F or W. The D gene is left open where the match is weak. Rows may omit the clone size; those that give it use once, few, many or a size class.

size,D,J,V,DNA,CDR3
.,TRBD2,TRBJ2-1,TRBV7-2,TGTGCCAGCAGCCGAGATCCGGGACTAGCGGGGAGGAAGGATGAGCAGTTCTTC,CASSRDPGLAGRKDEQFF
few,TRBD1,TRBJ1-6,TRBV6-1,TGTGCCAGCAGTTCCCGGGACAGGTTCGGTTCACCCCTCCACTTT,CASSSRDRFGSPLHF
.,.,TRBJ1-3,TRBV18,TGTGCCAGCTCACCATTTGAGGGTTCTGGAAACACCATATATTTT,CASSPFEGSGNTIYF
few,TRBD2,TRBJ2-3,TRBV7-2,TGTGCCAGCAGCTTTGCCGGGACTAGCGGGGGTGGAGATACGCAGTATTTT,CASSFAGTSGGGDTQYF
few,.,TRBJ2-3,TRBV7-2,TGTGCCAGCAGCTTAGCTGACACAGATACGCAGTATTTT,CASSLADTDTQYF
.,.,TRBJ1-4,TRBV19,TGTGCCAGTAGCACCGACCATAGTAGGACCTTCGGGACACTGAATGAAAAACTGTTTTTT,CASSTDHSRTFGTLNEKLFF
few,.,TRBJ1-2,TRBV7-2,TGTGCCAGCAGCTTAGACGTCGGGGCACAGCCGCACTTC,CASSLDVGAQPHF
few,.,TRBJ1-6,TRBV28,TGTGCCACCCTACGATCCTATAATTCACCCCTCCACTTT,CATLRSYNSPLHF
few,TRBD1,TRBJ1-1,TRBV11-3,TGTGCCAGCACCGTGGCAACAGGGGGCGCAATTGAAGCTTTCTTT,CASTVATGGAIEAFF
.,TRBD2,TRBJ2-1,TRBV6-2/TRBV6-3,TGTGCCAGCAGTGACGGGCTAGCGGGTTACAATGAGCAGTTCTTC,CASSDGLAGYNEQFF
.,.,TRBJ2-1,TRBV7-2,TGTGCCAGCAGTAGTAATTCCTACAATGAGCAGTTCTTC,CASSSNSYNEQFF
.,.,TRBJ2-7,TRBV6-1,TGTGCCAGCATGGTAGACGGAAGCTCCTACGAGCAGTACTTC,CASMVDGSSYEQYF
.,.,TRBJ1-1,TRBV7-6,TGTGCCAGCAGCTTAGAGTGGGGCGAGCCCACTGAAGCTTTCTTT,CASSLEWGEPTEAFF
few,.,TRBJ2-5,TRBV7-2,TGTGCCAGCAGCCGAAACGCGGGGAAGTTAGTTCAGACCCAGTACTTC,CASSRNAGKLVQTQYF
.,.,TRBJ2-3,TRBV20-1,TGCAGTGCCCCTCCCGGGTCAGGGAGGCAAGATACGCAGTATTTT,CSAPPGSGRQDTQYF
few,.,TRBJ1-6,TRBV2,TGTGCCAGCAAGCCGGGGGGGGTTGCCTCACCCCTCCACTTT,CASKPGGVASPLHF
.,.,TRBJ2-5,TRBV6-5,TGTGCCAGCAGCATACAGGGACCTCAAGAGACCCAGTACTTC,CASSIQGPQETQYF
.,TRBD1,TRBJ2-7,TRBV7-1,TGTGCCAGCAGCCATGGGACAGAACTGTACGAGCAGTACTTC,CASSHGTELYEQYF